This T cell receptor (beta chain) was observed in a study of OX40 agonist ivuxolimab in advanced cancers. Germline V gene lookup returns CDR1 SGHVS and CDR2 FQNEAQ. Deletions cut 4 bases from V and 7 bases from J, with 25 bases between. The CDR3 has 17 residues. This table comes from immunoSEQ multiplex PCR, and its TCRdb copy is limited to in-frame clones, with some not included. The repertoire has roughly 26,000 clones, about 70% of them found once; the top ten carry around 13%. Specimen: CD4+ or CD8+ T cells sorted from blood, collected in a trial of the OX40 agonist ivuxolimab. This receptor was identified in an adult with an advanced solid tumor such as melanoma, head and neck, liver or kidney cancer. V gene TRBV7-8 combines with J gene TRBJ1-1; tentative D call: TRBD1 (6 bases). The CDR3 region has the DNA TGTGCCAGCAGCTCTAGGGGGGTGGCGGGATCTTTTGGTGAAGCTTTCTTT. Translating gives CASSSRGVAGSFGEAFF.